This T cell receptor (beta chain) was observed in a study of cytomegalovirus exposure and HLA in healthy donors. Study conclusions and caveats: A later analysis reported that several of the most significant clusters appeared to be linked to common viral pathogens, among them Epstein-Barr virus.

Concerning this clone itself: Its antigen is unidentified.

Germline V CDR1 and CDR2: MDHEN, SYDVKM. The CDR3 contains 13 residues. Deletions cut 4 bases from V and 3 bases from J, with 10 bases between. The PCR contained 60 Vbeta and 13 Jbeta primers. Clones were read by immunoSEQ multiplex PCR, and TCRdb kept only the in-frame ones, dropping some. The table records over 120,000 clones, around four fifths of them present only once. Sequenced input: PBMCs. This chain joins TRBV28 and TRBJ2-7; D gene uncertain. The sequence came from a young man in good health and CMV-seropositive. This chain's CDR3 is CASSSNLLYEQYF. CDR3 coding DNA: TGTGCCAGCAGTTCAAATCTACTCTACGAGCAGTACTTC. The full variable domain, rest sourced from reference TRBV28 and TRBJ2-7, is DVKVTQSSRYLVKRTGEKVFLECVQDMDHENMFWYRQDPGLGLRLIYFSYDVKMKEKGDIPEGYSVSREKKERFSLILESASTNQTSMYLCASSSNLLYEQYFGPGTRLTVT.